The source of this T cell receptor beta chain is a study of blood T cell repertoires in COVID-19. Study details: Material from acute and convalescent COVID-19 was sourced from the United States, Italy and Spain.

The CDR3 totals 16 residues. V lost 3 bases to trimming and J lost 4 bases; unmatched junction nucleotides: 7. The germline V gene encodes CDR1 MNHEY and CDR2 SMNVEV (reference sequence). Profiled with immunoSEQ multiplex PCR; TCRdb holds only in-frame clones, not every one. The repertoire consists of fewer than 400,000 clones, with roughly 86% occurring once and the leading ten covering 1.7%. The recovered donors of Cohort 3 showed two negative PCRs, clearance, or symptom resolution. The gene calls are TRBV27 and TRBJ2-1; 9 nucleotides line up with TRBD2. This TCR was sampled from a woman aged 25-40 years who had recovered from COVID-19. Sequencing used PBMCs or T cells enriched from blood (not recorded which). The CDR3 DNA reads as TGTGCCAGCAGTTTGTTGACTAGCGGCTTGTACAATGAGCAGTTCTTC. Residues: CASSLLTSGLYNEQFF.